These 30 T cell receptor beta chains were all obtained from the same sample, sequenced in a study of shared clonotypes between healthy human individuals. Profiled with immunoSEQ multiplex PCR; TCRdb holds only in-frame clones, not every one. The data hold roughly 700,000 clones, with roughly 70% observed a single time. Sequencing was performed on memory CD4+ T cells sorted from blood. Subset of the sample: CD45RA-negative fraction. The receptor set was obtained from a woman in her 30s in good health.

Note on this clone: Within the sample, other DNA sequences also encode this same CDR3. This chain connects TRBV5-1 to TRBJ2-1, with 9 positions matching TRBD1. Germline V gives CDR1 SGHRS, CDR2 YFSETQ. The junction had 4 bases not matched to a gene; V was cut back by 4 bases and J by 2 bases. The CDR3 runs 15 residues. CDR3 nucleotide sequence: TGCGCCAGCAGCAGGGACAGGGTAGCCTACAATGAGCAGTTCTTC. Amino acids: CASSRDRVAYNEQFF.

This clone has more than one count but fewer than ten. This chain links TRBV5-1 with TRBJ2-5, with D possibly TRBD2 on 6 matching bases. Per the germline V gene, CDR1 is SGHRS and CDR2 is YFSETQ. V lost 2 bases and J lost 7, with 21 bases in between. The CDR3 consists of 16 residues. The CDR3 loop is CASSLLALWGDGTQYF. DNA of the CDR3: TGCGCCAGCAGCTTACTAGCTCTGTGGGGTGATGGGACCCAGTACTTC.

This chain links TRBV6-1 with TRBJ1-2; 7 bases align to TRBD1. V lost 5 bases, J lost 0 bases, and 6 bases stayed unmatched. CDR1 MNHNS and CDR2 SASEGT come from the germline V gene. The CDR3 covers 15 residues. The CDR3 loop is CASSRTGQTNYGYTF. The CDR3 DNA follows: TGTGCCAGCAGTCGGACGGGACAGACTAACTATGGCTACACCTTC.

V and J are TRBV2 and TRBJ2-1, with 7 nucleotides matching TRBD1. Unmatched junction bases numbered 7, after V lost 4 bases and J lost 1 base. The CDR3 runs 16 residues. Germline CDR1 is SNHLY and CDR2 is FYNNEI. The CDR3, as DNA: TGTGCCAGCAGTGTGTCCGACAGGGCGTCCTACAATGAGCAGTTCTTC. Translating it yields CASSVSDRASYNEQFF.

J is TRBJ1-1 and V is TRBV5-8; 9 bases are shared with TRBD1. The germline V gene encodes CDR1 SGHTS and CDR2 YDEGEE. The CDR3 spans 15 residues. J gave up 4 bases and V 1 base, and 5 bases lay outside the gene matches. For the CDR3, the DNA is TGTGCCAGCAGCTTGAATTGGGGACAGGGCACTGAAGCTTTCTTT. This encodes CASSLNWGQGTEAFF.

This clone was counted many times. The rearrangement joins TRBV5-8 to TRBJ2-5; 8 bases are shared with TRBD1. V shed 4 bases, J shed 5 bases, and the junction held 10 bases outside the gene matches. The CDR3 is made up of 15 amino acids. The germline gives CDR1 SGHTS, CDR2 YDEGEE. The CDR3 protein is CASSSPGQGGETQYF. In DNA form, the CDR3 reads TGTGCCAGCAGCAGCCCAGGACAGGGTGGGGAGACCCAGTACTTC.

The chain carries TRBV5-4 and TRBJ1-1; D is ambiguous. The CDR3 runs to 12 residues. Germline assignment: CDR1 SGHNT and CDR2 YYREEE (reference sequence). Trimming removed 3 bases at V and 8 bases at J, with 11 bases between. The CDR3 DNA is TGTGCCAGCAGCTCCGGATTCGGGGAAGCTTTCTTT. This codes for CASSSGFGEAFF. The full variable domain, completed using reference TRBV5-4 and TRBJ1-1, is ETGVTQSPTHLIKTRGQQVTLRCSSQSGHNTVSWYQQALGQGPQFIFQYYREEENGRGNFPPRFSGLQFPNYSSELNVNALELDDSALYLCASSSGFGEAFFGQGTRLTVV.

This sequence joins TRBV9 and TRBJ2-1; 14 bases agree with TRBD2. V lost 2 bases, J lost 4 bases, and 11 bases stayed unmatched. Germline assignment: CDR1 SGDLS and CDR2 YYNGEE. The CDR3 runs 19 residues. The CDR3, as DNA: TGTGCCAGCAGCGTCCTTCCCGGGACTAGCGGGAGTTCGTACAATGAGCAGTTCTTC. Its translation is CASSVLPGTSGSSYNEQFF.

The chain couples TRBV28 to TRBJ1-1, with TRBD1 matching over 7 bases. The CDR3 spans 16 residues. With 8 bases clipped from V and 5 bases from J, the junction kept 17 bases outside the gene matches. From germline, CDR1 is MDHEN and CDR2 SYDVKM. The CDR3 is CASPLPRGPRRTEAFF. The CDR3 DNA reads TGTGCCAGCCCCCTTCCGAGGGGGCCCCGAAGAACTGAAGCTTTCTTT. The full variable domain, with the rest looked up from reference TRBV28 and TRBJ1-1, is DVKVTQSSRYLVKRTGEKVFLECVQDMDHENMFWYRQDPGLGLRLIYFSYDVKMKEKGDIPEGYSVSREKKERFSLILESASTNQTSMYLCASPLPRGPRRTEAFFGQGTRLTVV.

To note about this clone: A much larger clone is a single base away; this may be a read error. CDR3 bases: TGTGCCAGCAGTCCTCAAGAGACCCAGTACTTC. It encodes CASSPQETQYF. V gene TRBV27 combines with J gene TRBJ2-5, with D unresolved. Per the germline V gene, CDR1 is MNHEY and CDR2 is SMNVEV (reference sequence). Trimming left V 5 bases short and J 2 bases short, with 3 bases between. The length of the CDR3 is 11 residues.

The rearrangement links TRBV7-3 to TRBJ2-1; 12 bases align to TRBD2. Germline assignment: CDR1 SGHTA and CDR2 FQGTGA. CDR3 length: 15 residues. J gave up 9 bases and V 4 bases, and 7 bases lay outside the gene matches. CDR3 nucleotides: TGTGCCAGCAGCTCGGGACTAGCGGGCGCGGGTGAGCAGTTCTTC. Translating it yields CASSSGLAGAGEQFF.

The chain recombines TRBV9 with TRBJ2-5; D gene uncertain. CDR3 length: 15 residues. V lost 4 bases and J lost 1, with 14 bases in between. The germline gives CDR1 SGDLS, CDR2 YYNGEE. The CDR3 DNA is TGTGCCAGCAGCCCCAGTTCGACAATCCAAGAGACCCAGTACTTC. Residues: CASSPSSTIQETQYF.

This clone was seen just once. The V and J genes are TRBV6-5 and TRBJ1-2; TRBD1 matches 11 bases. CDR1 MNHEY and CDR2 SVGAGI come from the germline V gene. The CDR3 runs 14 residues. The V gene end was trimmed by 6 bases and the J gene end by 6 bases; junction bases not matched to a gene: 6. This chain's CDR3 is CASSLDRGQNGYTF. The CDR3 region has the DNA TGTGCCAGCAGCCTGGACAGGGGGCAGAATGGCTACACCTTC.

This chain connects TRBV5-1 to TRBJ2-7, with unresolved D. This CDR3 spans 14 amino acids. With 5 bases removed from V and 6 bases from J, the gap between germline ends came to 18 bases. The germline V gene has CDR1 SGHRS and CDR2 YFSETQ. The CDR3: CASSHGVVYFEQYF. The CDR3 coding sequence is TGCGCCAGCAGTCATGGGGTCGTTTATTTCGAGCAGTACTTC.

V usage is TRBV28 and J usage is TRBJ2-1, with 13 bases lining up with TRBD2. Unmatched junction bases numbered 4, after V lost 6 bases and J lost 8 bases. CDR1 and CDR2 from the germline V gene are MDHEN and SYDVKM. This CDR3 is built from 14 residues. The CDR3 reads CASSGLAGDYEQFF. CDR3 coding DNA: TGTGCCAGCAGCGGACTAGCGGGAGACTATGAGCAGTTCTTC.

This chain joins TRBV7-8 and TRBJ1-3; D is unresolved. The germline V and J ends were trimmed by 5 bases and 0 bases, with 8 bases remaining between them. The CDR3 spans 14 residues. The germline V gene encodes CDR1 SGHVS and CDR2 FQNEAQ. CDR3 amino acids: CASSPGSSGNTIYF. As DNA, the CDR3 is TGTGCCAGCAGCCCTGGTAGCTCTGGAAACACCATATATTTT.

This clone was detected only a few times. The rearrangement joins TRBV7-6 to TRBJ1-5; D might be TRBD1 (5 bases). Germline assignment: CDR1 SGHVS and CDR2 FNYEAQ. V shed 2 bases and J shed 7 bases, with 9 bases lying between them. The CDR3 totals 13 residues. The CDR3 nucleotides read TGTGCCAGCAGCTTACAGGGTTGGCAGCCCCAGCATTTT. It is translated as CASSLQGWQPQHF.

The chain is built from TRBV4-2 and TRBJ1-2; D is perhaps TRBD1 (5 bases). V was cut by 4 bases and J by 5 bases, with 17 bases left in between. The CDR3 loop spans 15 amino acids. Germline V gives CDR1 LGHNA, CDR2 YNFKEQ. Here the CDR3 reads CASSPDQGSEYGYTF. The CDR3 DNA follows: TGTGCCAGCAGCCCTGACCAGGGATCCGAATATGGCTACACCTTC.

The chain uses TRBV9 and TRBJ1-2, with 8 bases lining up with TRBD1. The CDR3 runs to 15 residues. The ends lost 7 bases at V and 9 bases at J; junction bases unmatched: 17. Germline V gene sequence: CDR1 SGDLS, CDR2 YYNGEE. The CDR3 spells CASGRVQGASISYTF. In DNA, the CDR3 is TGTGCCAGCGGACGGGTCCAGGGGGCTTCTATAAGCTACACCTTC.

This chain uses TRBV7-8 with TRBJ2-5; 8 bases map to TRBD1. There are 14 residues in the CDR3. Per germline, CDR1 SGHVS and CDR2 FQNEAQ. V gave up 5 bases and J gave up 4 bases; unmatched junction bases: 6. The CDR3 nucleotides read TGTGCCAGCAGCCCATACGACAGGGGAGAGACCCAGTACTTC. Protein product: CASSPYDRGETQYF.

The rearrangement uses TRBV6-5 and TRBJ2-1; TRBD2 might be the D (6 bases). The germline V gene encodes CDR1 MNHEY and CDR2 SVGAGI. V lost 7 bases and J 4 bases, leaving 11 bases between the germline ends. This CDR3 comprises 13 residues. This chain's CDR3 is CASTLAGYNEQFF. In DNA form, the CDR3 reads TGTGCCAGCACCCTGGCGGGGTACAATGAGCAGTTCTTC.

V usage is TRBV6-1 and J usage is TRBJ2-2, with D hard to call. The CDR3 runs 15 residues. V shed 5 bases and J shed 1 base, with 11 bases lying between them. Germline CDR1 MNHNS, CDR2 SASEGT. The CDR3 DNA is TGTGCCAGCAGTCTTACAAGTTGGAACACCGGGGAGCTGTTTTTT. Amino acid sequence: CASSLTSWNTGELFF.

The rearrangement joins TRBV7-9 to TRBJ1-4, with unresolved D. From germline, CDR1 is SEHNR and CDR2 FQNEAQ (reference sequence). The CDR3 covers 13 residues. V lost 5 bases, J lost 7 bases, and 11 bases lay in between. CDR3 bases: TGTGCCAGCAGCACTAACCCAGTTGAAAAACTGTTTTTT. Its translation: CASSTNPVEKLFF.

Here the CDR3 DNA reads TGCAGCGTTTCTACAGGGGGATCAGAAAAACTGTTTTTT. Amino acids: CSVSTGGSEKLFF. The V gene is TRBV29-1, the J gene TRBJ1-4; 8 bases fit TRBD1. The CDR3 is 13 amino acids. V shed 5 bases and J 8 bases; nucleotides not matched to a gene: 7. Germline V CDR1 and CDR2: SQVTM, ANQGSEA.

The rearrangement joins TRBV5-6 to TRBJ2-3; D not certain. V lost 4 bases to trimming and J lost 8 bases, with 8 bases between them. Germline loops: CDR1 SGHDT, CDR2 YYEEEE. The CDR3 runs 11 residues. The CDR3 nucleotides read TGTGCCAGCAGCCTGGAAGGTACGCAGTATTTT. Translating gives CASSLEGTQYF.

This clone occurred a few times. The chain carries TRBV5-1 and TRBJ2-1; D remains ambiguous. In germline, CDR1 is SGHRS, CDR2 YFSETQ. V was pared by 0 bases and J by 8 bases, with 6 bases between. The CDR3 has 12 amino acids. The CDR3 here is CASSLARDEQFF. The CDR3 DNA reads TGCGCCAGCAGCTTGGCTAGGGATGAGCAGTTCTTC.

This chain joins TRBV25-1 and TRBJ2-5, with TRBD1 identical over 7 bases. The trim removed 6 bases at V and 3 bases at J, leaving 13 bases unmatched. The CDR3 runs 16 residues. Germline CDR1 MGHDK, CDR2 SYGVNS. The CDR3 region is CASRGTGAKGEETQYF. The DNA for the CDR3 is TGTGCCAGCAGGGGTACAGGGGCGAAAGGTGAAGAGACCCAGTACTTC.

The chain links TRBV2 to TRBJ2-4, with a weak D call TRBD2 (5 bases). CDR3 size: 15 residues. Germline loops: CDR1 SNHLY, CDR2 FYNNEI. The V end was cut by 3 bases, the J end by 0 bases, with 9 bases between. CDR3 amino acids: CASSDPGLAKNIQYF. Here the CDR3 DNA reads TGTGCCAGCAGTGACCCTGGACTAGCCAAAAACATTCAGTACTTC.

There are a few counts of this clone. CDR3 nucleotide sequence: TGTGCCAGTAGTCCCGCTATCTCTGGAAACACCATATATTTT. This sequence encodes CASSPAISGNTIYF. This chain links TRBV19 with TRBJ1-3; D call uncertain. CDR1 and CDR2 (germline): LNHDA, SQIVND (reference sequence). Trimming cost V 5 bases and J 0 bases, with 8 bases left between them. The CDR3 has 14 residues.

The chain employs TRBV19 and TRBJ2-7; 12 bases map to TRBD2. The germline V gene has CDR1 LNHDA and CDR2 SQIVND (reference sequence). CDR3 length: 15 residues. V shed 8 bases, J shed 4 bases, and the junction held 9 bases outside the gene matches. The CDR3 DNA is TGTGCCAGTGCCCGAGCGACTAGCGGGAGTTACGAGCAGTACTTC. It specifies CASARATSGSYEQYF. The full variable domain, with the rest looked up from reference TRBV19 and TRBJ2-7, is DGGITQSPKYLFRKEGQNVTLSCEQNLNHDAMYWYRQDPGQGLRLIYYSQIVNDFQKGDIAEGYSVSREKKESFPLTVTSAQKNPTAFYLCASARATSGSYEQYFGPGTRLTVT.